This entry describes one TCR beta chain. The record originates from a study of blood T cell repertoires in COVID-19. At the level of the study: Spain, Italy and the United States supplied samples that represented acute and convalescent COVID-19.

In the authors' workflow: By means of reference gene primer amplification, nucleated cell counts were estimated. The assay was immunoSEQ multiplex PCR, and TCRdb's table has in-frame clones only and misses some. That table furnishes V, J and clone size, whereas the DNA furnished D and trimming. The data show fewer than 250,000 clones, 83% seen once. Sequenced sample: peripheral blood. The receptor's source is a man in his fifties or sixties with active or convalescent COVID-19.

The CDR3 protein is CASSQLRRQNFYGYTF. DNA of the CDR3: TGCGCCAGCAGCCAACTAAGGAGACAGAACTTCTATGGCTACACCTTC. The chain employs TRBV4-1 and TRBJ1-2; maybe TRBD1 (5 bases). Germline loops: CDR1 MGHRA, CDR2 YSYEKL. The CDR3 covers 16 residues. The V end lost 2 bases, the J end lost 4 bases, and 17 bases lay between the germline ends.